These T cell receptor beta chains were read from a single sample in a study of shared clonotypes between healthy human individuals. The method was immunoSEQ multiplex PCR; TCRdb's version includes in-frame clones alone and lacks a portion of them. The data contain around 1,900,000 clones, just over 90% of them singletons. Specimen: naive CD8+ T cells from PBMCs. Source of these receptors: a man younger than 30 in good health. Some clones in this sample may be carry-over from other donors' samples. CDR3s include the opening cysteine and the closing phenylalanine or tryptophan. A D gene is named only where the DNA matches it firmly. Some rows mark clone size as missing; the rest say once, few, many or name a class of expanded clone.

13	TRBV25-1	TRBJ1-1	NA	NA	CASSEYGPRGAFF	TGTGCCAGCAGTGAATACGGACCCCGGGGAGCTTTCTTT
15	TRBV7-3	TRBJ2-5	NA	TRBD1	CASSLTGGRGETQYF	TGTGCCAGCAGCTTGACAGGGGGCCGGGGTGAGACCCAGTACTTC
19	TRBV19	TRBJ1-1	NA	NA	CASSIEVKDRTHPNTEAFF	TGTGCCAGTAGTATAGAAGTGAAGGACCGAACACATCCCAACACTGAAGCTTTCTTT
14	TRBV27	TRBJ1-2	NA	NA	CASSFQGGVNGYTF	TGTGCCAGCAGTTTCCAGGGTGGTGTGAATGGCTACACCTTC
16	TRBV4-3	TRBJ2-2	once	TRBD2	CASSLGAGGRTGELFF	TGCGCCAGCAGCCTTGGAGCGGGAGGGAGGACCGGGGAGCTGTTTTTT
19	TRBV7-6	TRBJ2-5	NA	NA	CASSLLGGSEGVDQETQYF	TGTGCCAGCAGCTTACTCGGGGGAAGTGAGGGGGTCGACCAAGAGACCCAGTACTTC
17	TRBV15	TRBJ2-2	once	NA	CATSSLNRNKLTGELFF	TGTGCCACCAGCAGTCTCAACAGGAACAAGCTCACCGGGGAGCTGTTTTTT
14	TRBV27	TRBJ1-1	NA	TRBD1	CASSWGTGFTEAFF	TGTGCCAGCAGTTGGGGGACAGGGTTCACTGAAGCTTTCTTT
15	TRBV9	TRBJ2-5	NA	NA	CASSPLRGRQETQYF	TGTGCCAGCAGCCCACTAAGAGGGAGACAAGAGACCCAGTACTTC
14	TRBV5-5	TRBJ1-1	NA	TRBD1	CASSLGGTATEAFF	TGTGCCAGCAGCTTAGGAGGGACAGCTACAGAAGCTTTCTTT
14	TRBV6-5	TRBJ1-5	few	TRBD1	CASSFRGSNQPQHF	TGTGCCAGCAGTTTCAGGGGGAGCAATCAGCCCCAGCATTTT
13	TRBV7-9	TRBJ1-2	NA	TRBD1	CASSYPRGYGYTF	TGTGCCAGCAGCTACCCCAGGGGGTATGGCTACACCTTC
11	TRBV28	TRBJ1-2	NA	NA	CASSEGYGYTF	TGTGCCAGCAGTGAGGGGTATGGCTACACCTTC
15	TRBV7-9	TRBJ2-5	NA	NA	CASSRRDSLRETQYF	TGTGCCAGCAGCCGCCGGGACTCCCTAAGGGAGACCCAGTACTTC
13	TRBV28	TRBJ1-1	few	NA	CASSLQGYTEAFF	TGTGCCAGCAGTTTGCAGGGATACACTGAAGCTTTCTTT
14	TRBV6-5	TRBJ2-2	NA	NA	CASSYSRHTGELFF	TGTGCCAGCAGTTACTCCAGACACACCGGGGAGCTGTTTTTT
18	TRBV27	TRBJ2-5	once	TRBD2	CASSYPVWREGRIKTQYF	TGTGCCAGCAGTTATCCGGTTTGGCGGGAGGGACGGATAAAGACCCAGTACTTC
15	TRBV29-1	TRBJ2-2	NA	TRBD2	CSVEAVLAGAGELFF	TGCAGCGTTGAGGCTGTTCTAGCGGGAGCCGGGGAGCTGTTTTTT
15	TRBV29-1	TRBJ2-5	NA	NA	CSVLPRTGNQETQYF	TGCAGCGTGCTCCCAAGAACAGGGAACCAAGAGACCCAGTACTTC
15	TRBV4-1	TRBJ2-7	NA	NA	CASSQNGYSSYEQYF	TGCGCCAGCAGCCAAAATGGTTACTCCTCCTACGAGCAGTACTTC
14	TRBV27	TRBJ2-7	NA	NA	CASSSRLGNYEQYF	TGTGCCAGCAGTTCGCGACTTGGTAACTACGAGCAGTACTTC
16	TRBV9	TRBJ2-7	NA	TRBD2	CASSPQTSGASYEQYF	TGTGCCAGCAGCCCACAGACTAGCGGAGCCTCCTACGAGCAGTACTTC
15	TRBV6-6	TRBJ1-1	NA	NA	CASTEIHRLDTEAFF	TGTGCCAGCACCGAAATCCACCGTTTGGACACTGAAGCTTTCTTT
15	TRBV5-1	TRBJ2-1	NA	TRBD1	CASSLGTGRVNEQFF	TGCGCCAGCAGCTTAGGGACAGGGAGGGTCAATGAGCAGTTCTTC
13	TRBV14	TRBJ1-1	NA	NA	CASSLTPNTEAFF	TGTGCCAGCAGCCTGACACCGAACACTGAAGCTTTCTTT
15	TRBV28	TRBJ2-1	NA	TRBD1	CASSSGTGGFDEQFF	TGTGCCAGCAGCTCCGGGACAGGGGGCTTCGATGAGCAGTTCTTC
17	TRBV7-3	TRBJ2-2	NA	TRBD2	CASSPRVAGARTGELFF	TGTGCCAGCAGCCCCCGGGTCGCGGGAGCAAGGACCGGGGAGCTGTTTTTT
13	TRBV15	TRBJ2-7	NA	NA	CATSVAETYEQYF	TGTGCCACCAGCGTGGCGGAGACCTACGAGCAGTACTTC
16	TRBV2	TRBJ2-2	NA	NA	CASSALKRRPTGELFF	TGTGCCAGCAGTGCCCTGAAGCGGAGGCCCACCGGGGAGCTGTTTTTT
14	TRBV29-1	TRBJ1-2	few	NA	CSVSGPGLNYGYTF	TGCAGCGTTTCAGGACCGGGACTGAACTATGGCTACACCTTC
15	TRBV5-5	TRBJ2-7	NA	NA	CASSFGPDSYYEQYF	TGTGCCAGCAGCTTCGGGCCGGACTCCTACTACGAGCAGTACTTC
17	TRBV9	TRBJ2-3	NA	NA	CASSVMSGGKSSDTQYF	TGTGCCAGCAGCGTCATGAGTGGGGGAAAGTCATCAGATACGCAGTATTTT
16	TRBV7-3	TRBJ2-5	NA	NA	CASSLMGAGAQETQYF	TGTGCCAGCAGCTTAATGGGGGCCGGGGCCCAAGAGACCCAGTACTTC
16	TRBV10-2	TRBJ2-7	NA	TRBD2	CASRIASGRFLDEQYF	TGCGCCAGCAGGATTGCTAGCGGGAGGTTTCTCGACGAGCAGTACTTC
18	TRBV19	TRBJ2-3	NA	TRBD2	CASNTLRESGTNPDTQYF	TGTGCCAGTAATACACTCCGAGAATCCGGGACTAATCCAGATACGCAGTATTTT
13	TRBV7-9	TRBJ2-7	NA	NA	CASSLAAAYEQYF	TGTGCCAGCAGCTTAGCGGCGGCTTACGAGCAGTACTTC
16	TRBV6-5	TRBJ2-7	NA	TRBD1	CASSYSGQGDSYEQYF	TGTGCCAGCAGTTACTCGGGGCAGGGGGACTCCTACGAGCAGTACTTC
14	TRBV27	TRBJ2-7	NA	TRBD1	CASSPGTGDYEQYF	TGTGCCAGCAGTCCTGGGACAGGAGATTACGAGCAGTACTTC
14	TRBV5-1	TRBJ2-3	NA	NA	CASSLGDQTDTQYF	TGCGCCAGCAGCTTGGGCGACCAAACAGATACGCAGTATTTT
20	TRBV27	TRBJ2-6	NA	NA	CASSLFRQGVGLSGANVLTF	TGTGCCAGCAGTTTATTCAGACAAGGGGTAGGTCTCTCTGGGGCCAACGTCCTGACTTTC
14	TRBV14	TRBJ2-7	once	TRBD2	CASSQREGQSEQYF	TGTGCCAGCAGCCAGAGGGAGGGCCAGAGCGAGCAGTACTTC
17	TRBV7-2	TRBJ2-5	NA	TRBD1	CASSLTTGFRVQETQYF	TGTGCCAGCAGCTTAACGACAGGGTTTCGTGTTCAAGAGACCCAGTACTTC
15	TRBV5-4	TRBJ2-2	NA	TRBD2	CASSLLAGGTGELFF	TGTGCCAGCAGCTTGCTGGCGGGAGGGACCGGGGAGCTGTTTTTT
13	TRBV18	TRBJ2-2	NA	NA	CASSRINTGELFF	TGTGCCAGCTCACGGATAAACACCGGGGAGCTGTTTTTT
14	TRBV5-4	TRBJ2-5	once	NA	CASSLERGLETQYF	TGTGCCAGCAGCTTGGAGCGTGGCCTGGAGACCCAGTACTTC
13	TRBV27	TRBJ2-5	NA	TRBD2	CASRTSGRETQYF	TGTGCCAGCAGAACTAGCGGGAGGGAGACCCAGTACTTC